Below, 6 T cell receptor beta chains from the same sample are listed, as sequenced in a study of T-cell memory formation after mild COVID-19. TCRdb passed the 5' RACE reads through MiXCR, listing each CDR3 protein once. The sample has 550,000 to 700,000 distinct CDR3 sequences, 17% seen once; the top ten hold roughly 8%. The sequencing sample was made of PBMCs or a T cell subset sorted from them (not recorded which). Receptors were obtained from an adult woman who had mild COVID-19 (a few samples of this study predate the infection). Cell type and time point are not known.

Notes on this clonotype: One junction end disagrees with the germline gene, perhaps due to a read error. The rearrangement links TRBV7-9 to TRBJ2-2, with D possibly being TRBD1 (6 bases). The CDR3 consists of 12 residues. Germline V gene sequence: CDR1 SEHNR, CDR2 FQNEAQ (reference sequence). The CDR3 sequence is CASSLEAGQILF. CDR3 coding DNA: TGTGCCAGCAGCTTAGAGGCCGGACAGATTCTTTTT.

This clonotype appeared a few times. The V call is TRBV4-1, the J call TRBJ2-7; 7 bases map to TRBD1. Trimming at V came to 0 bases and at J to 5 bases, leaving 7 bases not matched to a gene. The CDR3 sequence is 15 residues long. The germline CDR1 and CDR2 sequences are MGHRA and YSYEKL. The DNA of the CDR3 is TGCGCCAGCAGCCAAGACGGCAGGGGGTTGAACGAGCAGTACTTC. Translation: CASSQDGRGLNEQYF.

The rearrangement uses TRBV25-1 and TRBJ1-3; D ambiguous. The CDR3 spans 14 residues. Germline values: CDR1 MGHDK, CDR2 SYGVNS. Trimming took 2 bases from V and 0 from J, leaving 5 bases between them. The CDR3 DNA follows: TGTGCCAGCAGTGAACCCTTCTCTGGAAACACCATATATTTT. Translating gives CASSEPFSGNTIYF.

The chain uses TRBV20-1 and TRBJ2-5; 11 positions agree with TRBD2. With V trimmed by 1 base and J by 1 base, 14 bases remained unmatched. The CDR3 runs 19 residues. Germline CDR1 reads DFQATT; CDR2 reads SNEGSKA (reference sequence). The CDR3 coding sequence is TGCAGTGCTAGAGGGCTGACTAGCGGGATGGGGCGGGGCCAAGAGACCCAGTACTTC. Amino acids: CSARGLTSGMGRGQETQYF.

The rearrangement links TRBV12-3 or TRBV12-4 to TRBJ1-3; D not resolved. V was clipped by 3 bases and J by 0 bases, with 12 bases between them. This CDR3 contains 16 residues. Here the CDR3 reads CASSFTSLISGNTIYF. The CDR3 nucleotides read TGTGCCAGCAGTTTCACGTCCTTAATCTCTGGAAACACCATATATTTT.

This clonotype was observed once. CDR3 sequence: CAIRLDKNTEAFF. As DNA, the CDR3 is TGTGCCATCAGGCTCGACAAAAACACTGAAGCTTTCTTT. The chain carries TRBV10-3 and TRBJ1-1; the D is unclear. This CDR3 is built from 13 residues. Trimming removed 6 bases at V and 2 bases at J, with 10 bases between. CDR1 is ENHRY, CDR2 SYGVKD, per germline.